These 32 T cell receptor beta chains share one sample of origin, sequenced in a study of T cells after yellow fever vaccination. A single record per CDR3 protein comes from TCRdb applying MiXCR to the 5' RACE reads. The sample lists some 320,000 distinct CDR3 sequences, about 10% occurring once. Sequencing used CD4+ T cells sorted from PBMCs, obtained 45 days after the yellow fever booster vaccination. The receptors shown here come from a young man who received the YFV17D yellow fever vaccine.

This clonotype was picked up a small number of times. This chain joins TRBV5-1 and TRBJ2-5, with TRBD2 as a possible D gene (5 bases). This CDR3 contains 14 residues. Germline values: CDR1 SGHRS, CDR2 YFSETQ. V was cut by 2 bases and J by 1 base, with 9 bases left in between. The CDR3 sequence is CASSFGSGQETQYF. DNA for the CDR3: TGCGCCAGCAGCTTCGGAAGCGGCCAAGAGACCCAGTACTTC. Using reference TRBV5-1 and TRBJ2-5 for the parts outside the CDR3, the full variable domain is KAGVTQTPRYLIKTRGQQVTLSCSPISGHRSVSWYQQTPGQGLQFLFEYFSETQRNKGNFPGRFSGRQFSNSRSEMNVSTLELGDSALYLCASSFGSGQETQYFGPGTRLLVL.

This clonotype has a count of ten or more. This sequence joins TRBV2 and TRBJ1-4; tentatively, D is TRBD1 (5 bases). Germline V gene sequence: CDR1 SNHLY, CDR2 FYNNEI. Trimming took off 7 bases at V and 4 bases at J, with 13 bases between the two ends. The CDR3 contains 14 residues. CDR3: CASKRDVHNEKLFF. The CDR3 DNA sequence: TGTGCCAGCAAACGGGACGTACATAATGAAAAACTGTTTTTT.

This clonotype was observed a handful of times. This chain uses TRBV12-3 or TRBV12-4 with TRBJ1-1, with TRBD1 matching 9 bases. CDR3 length equals 14 residues. The V and J ends lost 3 bases and 6 bases, in that order; junction bases with no gene match: 5. Written as DNA, the CDR3 is TGTGCCAGCAGTTTTCAGGACAGGGGCTCTGAAGCTTTCTTT. Protein sequence: CASSFQDRGSEAFF.

The chain employs TRBV21-1 and TRBJ1-5. TRBV21-1 is listed as a pseudogene. The CDR3 consists of 18 residues. This CDR3 reads CASSPLRGYWNSNQPQHF. The CDR3, as DNA: TGTGCCAGCAGCCCTCTCCGGGGCTATTGGAATAGCAATCAGCCCCAGCATTTT.

This clonotype was detected many times. V and J are TRBV28 and TRBJ1-2; possibly TRBD1 for D (5 bases). This CDR3 has 17 residues. CDR1 is MDHEN and CDR2 is SYDVKM in the germline V gene. V was pared by 8 bases and J by 4 bases, with 26 bases between. In DNA, the CDR3 is TGTGCCAGCTCGGCTACTCCTACGGGACCAGGCGGCTATGGCTACACCTTC. Translating gives CASSATPTGPGGYGYTF.

This clonotype was seen a handful of times. The chain links TRBV19 to TRBJ1-1, with D perhaps TRBD1 (5 bases). Trimming removed 5 bases from V and 6 bases from J, with 13 bases in between. Germline-derived CDR1 and CDR2 are LNHDA and SQIVND (reference sequence). CDR3 length: 13 amino acids. CDR3 sequence reads: CASSEGVVPEAFF. The CDR3 region has the DNA TGTGCCAGTAGTGAAGGGGTGGTGCCTGAAGCTTTCTTT.

The chain couples TRBV28 to TRBJ1-2; unclear D gene. Trimming took off 7 bases at V and 3 bases at J, with 9 bases between the two ends. Germline V gene data show CDR1 as MDHEN and CDR2 as SYDVKM. The CDR3 has 12 residues. The CDR3 here is CASTPSDYGYTF. CDR3 bases: TGTGCCAGCACCCCGTCTGACTATGGCTACACCTTC.

This clonotype was counted a few times. The chain has TRBV12-3 or TRBV12-4 and TRBJ2-6; 7 bases align to TRBD1. The junction had 3 bases not matched to a gene; V was cut back by 4 bases and J by 3 bases. This CDR3 is built from 15 residues. The CDR3 here is CASSSGTDGANVLTF. DNA for the CDR3: TGTGCCAGCAGTTCGGGGACAGATGGGGCCAACGTCCTGACTTTC.

This clonotype was seen many times. This sequence joins TRBV5-1 and TRBJ2-7; D is undetermined. V lost 0 bases and J lost 0, with 7 bases in between. The germline gives CDR1 SGHRS, CDR2 YFSETQ. This CDR3 contains 14 residues. As DNA, the CDR3 is TGCGCCAGCAGCTTGGGGTTAGCCTCCTACGAGCAGTACGTC. It yields the protein CASSLGLASYEQYV.

This clonotype has just a few counts. The chain links TRBV12-3 or TRBV12-4 to TRBJ1-1; D perhaps matches TRBD1 (6 bases). CDR3 length: 14 residues. The V gene lost 6 bases and the J gene lost 4 bases, with 15 bases spanning the gap. The CDR3 nucleotides read TGTGCCAGCAGCCCGGAGCCGGGGGCCACTGAAGCTTTCTTT. This codes for CASSPEPGATEAFF.

This clonotype was picked up a small number of times. This chain uses TRBV6-6 with TRBJ2-3; maybe TRBD2 (5 bases). V lost 2 bases to trimming and J lost 2 bases, with 11 bases between them. Germline CDR1 and CDR2: MNHNY and SVGAGI (reference sequence). The CDR3 runs to 15 residues. Here the CDR3 reads CASSYLGMTTDTQYF. The CDR3 nucleotides read TGTGCCAGCAGTTACCTCGGGATGACCACAGATACGCAGTATTTT.

This clonotype was counted a few times. This rearrangement joins TRBV5-1 to TRBJ1-1, with D unresolved. The CDR3 has 14 amino acids. Trimming removed 0 bases from V and 2 bases from J, with 8 bases in between. Germline CDR1 reads SGHRS; CDR2 reads YFSETQ. This CDR3 is CASSLGAHNTEAFF. DNA for the CDR3: TGCGCCAGCAGCTTGGGGGCGCATAACACTGAAGCTTTCTTT.

The chain has TRBV20-1 and TRBJ1-2; the D gene is possibly TRBD1 (5 bases). Trimming removed 1 base at V and 4 bases at J, with 13 bases between. The CDR3 is 14 amino acids. The germline gives CDR1 DFQATT, CDR2 SNEGSKA (reference sequence). The CDR3 DNA reads TGCAGTGCTAGAGGGCAGGGCAAAGCCTATGGCTACACCTTC. Translation gives CSARGQGKAYGYTF.

The J gene is TRBJ2-7, the V gene TRBV28, with 7 bases identical to TRBD1. CDR3 length: 12 amino acids. V shed 4 bases and J 7 bases; nucleotides not matched to a gene: 4. The germline V gene encodes CDR1 MDHEN and CDR2 SYDVKM. This CDR3 reads CASSSDRTEQYV. The CDR3 DNA reads as TGTGCCAGCAGTTCGGACAGGACGGAGCAGTACGTC.

V gene TRBV5-4 combines with J gene TRBJ2-5; a weak D match, TRBD1 (5 bases). CDR1 is SGHNT and CDR2 is YYREEE in the germline V gene (reference sequence). V was cut by 1 base and J by 2 bases, with 12 bases left in between. CDR3 length: 15 amino acids. The CDR3 reads CASSLLVRTQETQYF. In DNA, the CDR3 is TGTGCCAGCAGCTTGTTAGTACGGACACAAGAGACCCAGTACTTC.

This clonotype came up a few times. The chain uses TRBV30 and TRBJ2-3; D may be TRBD1 (6 bases). Trimming stripped 4 bases from V and 4 bases from J, with 21 bases between. Germline V gene data show CDR1 as GTSNPN and CDR2 as SVGIG (reference sequence). The CDR3 sequence is 16 residues long. The CDR3 DNA reads TGTGCCTGGACTCGTATGGGCAGGGGAGTTGCAGATACGCAGTATTTT. It specifies CAWTRMGRGVADTQYF.

The chain carries TRBV6-2 or TRBV6-3 and TRBJ2-3, with TRBD2 as a possible D gene (6 bases). Looked up from germline, CDR1 is MNHEY and CDR2 is SVGEGT. Between the trimmed V and J ends, which lost 2 bases and 5 bases, there was a span of 14 bases. The CDR3 loop spans 15 amino acids. CDR3 DNA: TGTGCCAGCAGTTACGCCCGCGGGGCGGGAGATACGCAGTATTTT. It is translated as CASSYARGAGDTQYF.

This clonotype was counted many times. The V and J genes are TRBV12-3 or TRBV12-4 and TRBJ2-7; 9 bases fit TRBD2. Germline trimming cut 5 bases from V and 2 bases from J; bases unmatched to any gene: 13. The CDR3 is 17 residues long. This CDR3 is CASSPRPLTSGPYEQYF. The DNA of the CDR3 is TGTGCCAGCAGTCCTCGCCCCCTGACTAGCGGTCCCTACGAGCAGTACTTC.

This clonotype was seen only a few times. This chain uses TRBV3-1 with TRBJ2-5; no reliable D call. V was shortened by 4 bases and J by 2 bases, with 5 bases between the two germline ends. Germline CDR1 reads LGHDT; CDR2 reads YNNKEL (reference sequence). This CDR3 spans 12 amino acids. The CDR3 coding sequence is TGTGCCAGCAGCCGACATCAAGAGACCCAGTACTTC. Protein product: CASSRHQETQYF.

Only a few counts were recorded for this clonotype. V is TRBV2 and J is TRBJ2-1; D possibly matches TRBD1 or TRBD2 (5 bases each). The CDR3 spans 16 residues. Trimming pared 4 bases from V and 0 bases from J, leaving 13 bases between. Germline CDR1 and CDR2: SNHLY and FYNNEI. The CDR3 coding sequence is TGTGCCAGCAGTGCGACGGGACCATTCTCCTACAATGAGCAGTTCTTC. It codes for CASSATGPFSYNEQFF.

The rearrangement joins TRBV5-4 to TRBJ2-3, with D possibly matching TRBD1 (5 bases). The CDR3 covers 15 residues. Germline values: CDR1 SGHNT, CDR2 YYREEE (reference sequence). The V end was cut by 1 base, the J end by 3 bases, with 12 bases between. In DNA form, the CDR3 reads TGTGCCAGCAGCTTGCAGGGCACCAATACAGATACGCAGTATTTT. Translated, it gives CASSLQGTNTDTQYF.

This clonotype was observed many times. This chain links TRBV11-1 with TRBJ2-1; D is tentatively TRBD1 or TRBD2 (5 bases each). There are 17 residues in the CDR3. The germline V and J ends were trimmed by 5 bases and 6 bases, with 23 bases remaining between them. Germline V gene data show CDR1 as SGHAT and CDR2 as FQDESV (reference sequence). The CDR3 reads CASSLGPSGTDLNEQFF. The CDR3 region has the DNA TGTGCCAGCAGCCTTGGACCCTCCGGGACGGACCTCAATGAGCAGTTCTTC. Using reference TRBV11-1 and TRBJ2-1 for the parts outside the CDR3, the full variable domain is EAEVAQSPRYKITEKSQAVAFWCDPISGHATLYWYRQILGQGPELLVQFQDESVVDDSQLPKDRFSAERLKGVDSTLKIQPAELGDSAMYLCASSLGPSGTDLNEQFFGPGTRLTVL.

For the CDR3, the DNA is TGTGCCAGCTCATCGACGAATTCCAGGGGGTTGCAGTTCTTC. This sequence encodes CASSSTNSRGLQFF. The V gene is TRBV18, the J gene TRBJ2-1; 7 bases align to TRBD1. This CDR3 spans 14 amino acids. The germline V gene encodes CDR1 KGHSH and CDR2 LQKENI. V shed 5 bases, J shed 12 bases, and the junction held 13 bases outside the gene matches.

This clonotype was counted a few times. The chain uses TRBV19 and TRBJ2-1, with a weak D call TRBD2 (7 bases). V dropped 4 bases and J dropped 8 bases, with 21 bases sitting between them. Germline CDR1 and CDR2: LNHDA and SQIVND (reference sequence). CDR3 length equals 16 residues. CDR3 sequence (DNA): TGTGCCAGTAGTACCCTCCCCACGGCGGGGGCCGATGAGCAGTTCTTC. Its protein is CASSTLPTAGADEQFF.

This clonotype has just a few counts. As DNA, the CDR3 is TGCGCCAGCAGCTCGTCCGGGACAGGGGGCCGAAGTGACAATCAGCCCCAGCATTTT. Its translation: CASSSSGTGGRSDNQPQHF. The rearrangement joins TRBV5-1 to TRBJ1-5; 12 bases agree with TRBD1. Germline assignment: CDR1 SGHRS and CDR2 YFSETQ. The CDR3 totals 19 residues. V shed 3 bases and J 3 bases; nucleotides not matched to a gene: 13.

This clonotype came up many times. This chain links TRBV5-1 with TRBJ2-3, with D perhaps TRBD2 (5 bases). CDR1 and CDR2 from the germline V gene are SGHRS and YFSETQ. The CDR3 spans 13 residues. Trimming removed 4 bases from V and 6 bases from J, with 12 bases in between. The CDR3, as DNA: TGCGCCAGCAGCCGGGATGCGGAGGATACGCAGTATTTT. This encodes CASSRDAEDTQYF.

The chain recombines TRBV27 with TRBJ1-1; 8 nucleotides agree with TRBD1. Germline CDR1 is MNHEY and CDR2 is SMNVEV (reference sequence). This CDR3 has 13 residues. V shed 8 bases, J shed 4 bases, and the junction held 6 bases outside the gene matches. As DNA, the CDR3 is TGTGCCAGCGGGAAAACAGGGGGCACTGAAGCTTTCTTT. Encoded protein: CASGKTGGTEAFF.

The gene calls are TRBV11-2 and TRBJ1-6, with D unresolved. V lost 4 bases, J lost 10 bases, and 8 bases lay in between. The CDR3 has 12 amino acids. CDR1 is SGHAT, CDR2 FQNNGV, per germline. The CDR3 DNA follows: TGTGCCAGCAGCTCCAGGCAGTCACCCCTCCACTTT. This gives the protein CASSSRQSPLHF.

This clonotype has more than one count but fewer than ten. This chain uses TRBV6-2 or TRBV6-3 with TRBJ1-6, with 7 bases fitting TRBD1. Germline loops: CDR1 MNHEY, CDR2 SVGEGT. The CDR3 is 13 residues long. The junction had 3 bases not matched to a gene; V was cut back by 6 bases and J by 7 bases. CDR3 protein: CASRQGWNSPLHF. CDR3 DNA: TGTGCCAGCAGACAGGGGTGGAATTCACCCCTCCACTTT.

V usage is TRBV5-1 and J usage is TRBJ2-1; D is possibly TRBD1 or TRBD2 (5 bases each). The CDR3 runs to 15 residues. CDR1 SGHRS and CDR2 YFSETQ come from the germline V gene. V was shortened by 2 bases and J by 2 bases, with 11 bases between the two germline ends. The CDR3 region has the DNA TGCGCCAGCAGCTTCTTGGGGGAAACCTACAATGAGCAGTTCTTC. This encodes CASSFLGETYNEQFF.

This clonotype has a handful of counts. CDR3 in amino acids: CASSSEGLYTGELFF. The CDR3 nucleotides read TGTGCCAGCAGCTCAGAAGGACTGTACACCGGGGAGCTGTTTTTT. This chain uses TRBV3-1 with TRBJ2-2, with D possibly matching TRBD2 (5 bases). This CDR3 has 15 residues. Germline CDR1 and CDR2: LGHDT and YNNKEL (reference sequence). Trimming shortened V by 5 bases and J by 3 bases, and 13 bases separated the two germline ends.

In this sample, this clonotype turned up many times. V gene TRBV10-3 combines with J gene TRBJ2-7, with 8 bases that match TRBD2. The J segment lost 4 bases and the V segment lost 6 bases, leaving 14 bases of the junction unmatched. The CDR3 length is 16 residues. Germline CDR1 is ENHRY and CDR2 is SYGVKD. The CDR3 DNA follows: TGTGCCATCAGCAGAAGCGGGGGCTCAAGGATATACGAGCAGTACTTC. Its translation is CAISRSGGSRIYEQYF.